This T cell receptor (beta chain) was captured in a study of blood T cell repertoires in COVID-19. As for the study in general: Sites in the United States, Italy and Spain provided acute and convalescent COVID-19 samples. T cells, B-cell-depleted T cells, or PBMCs provided the cDNA or gDNA that served as material.

Authors' processing steps: By means of reference gene primer amplification, nucleated cell counts were estimated. The data were produced by immunoSEQ multiplex PCR, yet TCRdb's version contains in-frame clones alone and is incomplete. The V and J calls and clone size were taken over from that table, and D and trimming were inferred from the DNA. This table holds tens of thousands of clones, around 84% found once. Germline CDR1 LGHNA, CDR2 YSLEER. The CDR3 consists of 18 residues. The germline V and J ends were trimmed by 4 bases and 1 base, with 17 bases remaining between them. This clone was seen only once.

V gene TRBV4-3 combines with J gene TRBJ2-6; a weak D match, TRBD1 (6 bases). The specimen sequenced was peripheral blood. This TCR derives from a human donor in a cohort sampled during active COVID-19. The CDR3: CASSLGFQGLSGANVLTF. The CDR3 DNA is TGCGCCAGCAGCCTAGGGTTCCAGGGGCTTTCTGGGGCCAACGTCCTGACTTTC.